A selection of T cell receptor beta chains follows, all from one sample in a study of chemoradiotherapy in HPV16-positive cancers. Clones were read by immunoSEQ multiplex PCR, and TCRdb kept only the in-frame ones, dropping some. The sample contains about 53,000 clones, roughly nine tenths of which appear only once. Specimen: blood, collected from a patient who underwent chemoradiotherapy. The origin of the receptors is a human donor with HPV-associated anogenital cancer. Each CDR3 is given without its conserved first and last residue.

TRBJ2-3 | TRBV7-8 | ASSPPGASTDTQY
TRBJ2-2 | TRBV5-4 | ASSFRVSGDTGELF
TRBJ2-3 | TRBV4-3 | ASSQDLASGSTDTQY
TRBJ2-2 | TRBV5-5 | ASSLRGGGTGELF
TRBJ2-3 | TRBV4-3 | ASSRGSALGVQY
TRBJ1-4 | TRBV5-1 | ASSLATGGGEKLF
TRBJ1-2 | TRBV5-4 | ASSRHTRTGSGYT
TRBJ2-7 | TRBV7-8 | ASSLALRPYEQY
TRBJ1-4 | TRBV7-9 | ASSLLSTNEKLF
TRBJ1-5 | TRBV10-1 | ARLPDIYSNQPQH
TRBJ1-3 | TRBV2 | ASSEDLRGYGNTIY
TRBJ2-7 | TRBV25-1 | ASSEAGGQGITYEQY
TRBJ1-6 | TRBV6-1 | ASRDGLSYNSPLH
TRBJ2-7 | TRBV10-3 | AISPGTGPRGLARPYEQY
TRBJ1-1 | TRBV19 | ASSIRPYTEAF
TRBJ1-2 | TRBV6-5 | ASSYLTGEGYT
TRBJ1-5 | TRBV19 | ATEQGVNNQPQH
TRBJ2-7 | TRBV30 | AWTTDGYSYEQY
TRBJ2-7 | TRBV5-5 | ASSLAPGYEQY
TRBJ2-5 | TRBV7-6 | ASSRESPGLETQY
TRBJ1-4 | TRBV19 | ASSMGRNRGKLF
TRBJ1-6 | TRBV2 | ASSGRGSSYNSPLH
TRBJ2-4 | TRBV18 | ASSPGTSKNIQY
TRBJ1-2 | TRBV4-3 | ASSQGRDRGHGYT
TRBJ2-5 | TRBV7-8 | ASSLSTQETQY
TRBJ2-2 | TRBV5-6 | ASSLGLLGTGELF
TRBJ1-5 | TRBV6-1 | ASSDWGSYSNQPQH
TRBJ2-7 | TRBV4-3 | ASSQGQGGDYEQY
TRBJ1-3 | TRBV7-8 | ASSLESGGNTIY
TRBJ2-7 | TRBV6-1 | ASRARDRGHEQY
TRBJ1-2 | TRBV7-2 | ASSFRQASGYT
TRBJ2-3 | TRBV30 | AWSPPGTSDTQY
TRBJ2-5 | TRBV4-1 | ASSQDRTSGSETQY
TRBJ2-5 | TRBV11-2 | ASSTPGSQY
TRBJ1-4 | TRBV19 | ASRAGRSNEKLF
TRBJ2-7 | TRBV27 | ASSLVTSGSGEQY
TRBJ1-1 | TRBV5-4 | ASSFPGSTEAF
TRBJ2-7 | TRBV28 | ASSFSLPNLSYEQY
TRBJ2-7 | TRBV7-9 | ASGRAESYEQY
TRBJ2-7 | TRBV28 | ASSFPGTGGKNEQY
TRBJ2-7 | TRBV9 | ASSATGQYEQY
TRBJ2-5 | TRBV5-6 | ASSLGGPVQETQY
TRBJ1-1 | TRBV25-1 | ASSEWRDSSEAF